A selection of T cell receptor beta chains follows, all from one sample in a study. TCRdb reprocessed the 5' RACE reads via MiXCR and lists one record per CDR3 protein. The sample comprises tens of thousands of distinct CDR3 sequences, approximately 25% of which are singletons, and around 4.5% rests with the top ten. Sequenced material: memory CD4+ T cells sorted from blood. These receptor sequences come from a female donor with breast cancer. CDR3s include the opening cysteine and the closing phenylalanine or tryptophan. Fields, in order: J gene, clone size, D gene, V gene, CDR3 DNA, CDR3 protein. D genes are given only for firm matches. Rows give clone size only sometimes, using once, few, many, or a class for an expanded clone.

>TRBJ1-5|few|-|TRBV4-1
TGCGCCAGCAGCGAAGGAGGGAGCAATCAGCCCCAGCATTTT
CASSEGGSNQPQHF
>TRBJ2-3|many|TRBD1|TRBV27
TGTGCCAGCAGTTCCCGGACAGGATTGTATCACTTCACAGATACGCAGTATTTT
CASSSRTGLYHFTDTQYF
>TRBJ2-3|few|-|TRBV5-1
TGCGCCAGCAGTACGGGGCCCAAAGATACGCAGTATTTT
CASSTGPKDTQYF
>TRBJ2-1|many|-|TRBV10-3
TGTGCCATCAGTGATCTTGGCGGTGACTACAATGAGCAGTTCTTC
CAISDLGGDYNEQFF
>TRBJ2-7|few|-|TRBV20-1
TGCAGTGCCCAAATCGGACCGTCCTCAGGCGAGCAGTACTTC
CSAQIGPSSGEQYF
>TRBJ2-1|-|-|TRBV15
TGTGCCACCAGCAGAGGAGGAGACTACAATGAGCAGTTCTTC
CATSRGGDYNEQFF
>TRBJ2-1|-|TRBD2|TRBV12-3/TRBV12-4
TGTGCCAGCAGTTTGCCGGGACTAGCGGGAGCCAATGAGCAGTTCTTC
CASSLPGLAGANEQFF
>TRBJ2-7|-|-|TRBV7-9
TGTGCCAGCAGCCGCTGGGACTCCGCCTACGAGCAGTACTTC
CASSRWDSAYEQYF
>TRBJ2-1|few|-|TRBV7-9
TGTGCCAGCAGCGCCAGGGAGGTTGAGCAGTTCTTC
CASSAREVEQFF
>TRBJ2-7|-|-|TRBV21-1
TGTGCCAGCAGCAAAAATCTTTTAGCGGGAGTTGGTAGCGAGCAGTACTTC
CASSKNLLAGVGSEQYF
>TRBJ2-1|-|-|TRBV27
TGTGCCAGCAGTATCCAGGGAGTCGGCAATGAGCAGTTCTTC
CASSIQGVGNEQFF
>TRBJ2-7|-|-|TRBV27
TGTGCCAGCAGAATCTCCACAGGGAGTAACGAGCAGTACTTC
CASRISTGSNEQYF
>TRBJ2-7|-|TRBD2|TRBV20-1
TGCAGTGCTAGAGGGGACTATCGTTACGAGCAGTACTTC
CSARGDYRYEQYF
>TRBJ2-7|medium-sized|-|TRBV27
TGTGCCAGCAATAGAGGGGACGAGCAGTACTTC
CASNRGDEQYF
>TRBJ2-2|few|TRBD2|TRBV5-6
TGTGCCAGCAGCTTGGTTCTAGCGGGAGCCCCGGGGTACACCGGGGAGCTGTTTTTT
CASSLVLAGAPGYTGELFF
>TRBJ2-7|few|TRBD2|TRBV25-1
TGTGCCAGCAGTGATCGGGGGACTACCTACGAGCAGTACTTC
CASSDRGTTYEQYF
>TRBJ1-5|-|-|TRBV12-3/TRBV12-4
TGTGCCAGCAGTTTCCTCAACCGAGATCAGCCCCAGCATTTT
CASSFLNRDQPQHF
>TRBJ2-7|few|TRBD1|TRBV23-1
TGCGCCAGCGAAAACAGGGGGCGCCCCTACGAGCAGTACTTC
CASENRGRPYEQYF
>TRBJ1-2|few|-|TRBV25-1
TGTGCCAGCAGTCTGGCAGGGGAAGCCTCCTCCTATGGCTACACCTTC
CASSLAGEASSYGYTF
>TRBJ2-7|-|TRBD2|TRBV6-1
TGTGCGGTACCCGGGGGGGGTACCTACGAGCAGTACTTC
CAVPGGGTYEQYF
>TRBJ2-2|few|-|TRBV5-1
TGCGCCAGCAGCCTTCCCGACACCGGGGAGCTGTTTTTT
CASSLPDTGELFF
>TRBJ2-1|few|-|TRBV11-2
TGTGCCAGCAGCTTATTTGCCAGGGGGGCCTACAATGAGCAGTTCTTC
CASSLFARGAYNEQFF
>TRBJ2-5|many|TRBD2|TRBV6-5
TGTGCCAGCAGTATAGCGGGAGAGGAGACCCAGTACTTC
CASSIAGEETQYF
>TRBJ1-1|-|-|TRBV10-3
TGTGCCATCAGCCCGTCCGGGGGGGACACTGAAGCTTTCTTT
CAISPSGGDTEAFF
>TRBJ1-5|-|-|TRBV5-1
TGCGCCAGCAGCTTACTGGGGGGGCAGCCCCAGCATTTT
CASSLLGGQPQHF
>TRBJ1-1|-|-|TRBV18
TGTGCCAGCTCACCACCGTCGACAGGACCTTTAGCTTTCTTT
CASSPPSTGPLAFF
>TRBJ2-2|many|-|TRBV6-5
TGTGCCAGCAGTTATAAGCCGAGAGGCGCCGGGGAGCTGTTTTTT
CASSYKPRGAGELFF
>TRBJ2-3|-|-|TRBV9
TGTGCCAGCAGCCCCCGCACTCTGAATACGCAGTATTTT
CASSPRTLNTQYF